This is a list of T cell receptor beta chains from one sample in a study of cytomegalovirus exposure and HLA in healthy donors. Profiling relied on immunoSEQ multiplex PCR, and the TCRdb table lists in-frame clones only, not all of them. Of 200,000 to 250,000 clones listed, around 73% are singletons. The sequencing sample was made of PBMCs. These receptors originate from a male donor in good health and CMV-seronegative. The CDR3 runs from the conserved cysteine through the conserved F or W. D genes are given only for firm matches. Clone size appears in some rows only: once, few, many, or a class for an expanded clone.

d_call,j_call,clone_size,v_call,cdr3_aa,cdr3_nt
-,TRBJ2-1,few,TRBV6-4,CASSDSGSNEQFF,TGTGCCAGCAGTGACTCGGGCAGCAATGAGCAGTTCTTC
-,TRBJ2-7,-,TRBV7-9,CASSLTSGRSYEQYF,TGTGCCAGCAGCTTGACAAGCGGCCGCTCCTACGAGCAGTACTTC
TRBD2,TRBJ2-7,-,TRBV6-1,CASSEGLAGTYEQYF,TGTGCCAGCAGTGAAGGGCTAGCGGGTACCTACGAGCAGTACTTC
-,TRBJ2-7,-,TRBV5-4,CASSGGVGGPFYEQYF,TGTGCCAGCAGCGGTGGTGTAGGCGGCCCTTTCTACGAGCAGTACTTC
TRBD2,TRBJ2-1,-,TRBV5-1,CASSPFLLLADPRNEQFF,TGCGCCAGCAGCCCTTTCCTACTACTAGCGGATCCTCGCAATGAGCAGTTCTTC
TRBD2,TRBJ2-7,-,TRBV7-9,CSSSLAGLHEQYF,TGTTCCAGCAGTCTAGCGGGACTCCACGAGCAGTACTTC
-,TRBJ2-3,-,TRBV27,CASTRADTQYF,TGTGCCAGCACGAGGGCAGATACGCAGTATTTT
-,TRBJ2-7,-,TRBV30,CAWSDTVSYEQYF,TGTGCCTGGAGTGATACAGTCTCCTACGAGCAGTACTTC
TRBD2,TRBJ2-1,-,TRBV6-6,CASSRTSGSREQFF,TGTGCCAGCAGTCGGACTAGCGGGAGTCGCGAGCAGTTCTTC
TRBD2,TRBJ2-7,-,TRBV19,CASSKSSAGESYEQYF,TGTGCCAGTAGTAAGAGTTCAGCGGGAGAGTCCTACGAGCAGTACTTC
TRBD1,TRBJ2-7,once,TRBV16,CASSSGTGVIYEQYF,TGTGCCAGCAGCTCGGGCACAGGGGTAATATACGAGCAGTACTTC
-,TRBJ2-5,-,TRBV9,CASSEGTTRETQYF,TGTGCCAGCAGCGAGGGGACAACGCGTGAGACCCAGTACTTC
TRBD1,TRBJ1-3,-,TRBV7-2,CASSSDRVGNTIYF,TGTGCCAGCAGTTCGGACAGGGTTGGAAACACCATATATTTT
-,TRBJ2-1,-,TRBV30,CAWWARNEQFF,TGTGCCTGGTGGGCGCGCAATGAGCAGTTCTTC
-,TRBJ2-7,-,TRBV5-1,CASSPDPTEGRTEF,TGCGCCAGCAGCCCAGACCCTACCGAGGGCCGCACAGAGTTC
-,TRBJ1-2,-,TRBV6-5,CASRQTGRRGNGYTF,TGTGCCAGCAGACAGACAGGAAGAAGGGGGAATGGCTACACCTTC
-,TRBJ2-5,-,TRBV7-6,CASSLSGGETQYF,TGTGCCAGCAGCTTATCAGGGGGGGAGACCCAGTACTTC
-,TRBJ2-7,few,TRBV21-1,CAGGQGGVYEQYF,TGTGCCGGGGGACAAGGGGGCGTTTACGAGCAGTACTTC
-,TRBJ2-4,-,TRBV27,CASSLIGDIQYF,TGTGCCAGCAGTTTAATAGGGGACATTCAGTACTTC
TRBD1,TRBJ2-7,once,TRBV30,CAWSTGTGAQEQYF,TGTGCCTGGAGTACCGGGACAGGGGCTCAGGAGCAGTACTTC
TRBD1,TRBJ1-5,-,TRBV11-2,CASSLEWSTGNIDQPQHF,TGTGCCAGCAGCTTAGAATGGTCGACAGGGAATATAGATCAGCCCCAGCATTTT
TRBD2,TRBJ2-2,-,TRBV9,CASSVLAGGRSGELFF,TGTGCCAGCAGCGTCCTAGCGGGAGGGCGGTCCGGGGAGCTGTTTTTT
-,TRBJ1-1,-,TRBV5-4,CASSLGHDTEAFF,TGTGCCAGCAGCTTGGGACACGACACTGAAGCTTTCTTT
-,TRBJ2-7,-,TRBV19,CASSSPSYEQYF,TGTGCCAGTAGCAGTCCCTCCTACGAGCAGTACTTC
TRBD2,TRBJ2-2,-,TRBV5-1,CASSASGANTGELFF,TGCGCCAGCAGCGCTAGCGGTGCGAACACCGGGGAGCTGTTTTTT
-,TRBJ2-2,few,TRBV5-6,CASMGTRSGELFF,TGTGCCAGCATGGGTACGCGGAGCGGGGAGCTGTTTTTT
TRBD1,TRBJ2-3,-,TRBV2,CASSGDRGPTDTQYF,TGTGCCAGCAGTGGGGACAGGGGGCCAACAGATACGCAGTATTTT